Listed here is a single T cell receptor beta chain. The data were taken from a study of regulatory T cells in long-lasting Graves disease. With iRepertoire HTBI primers and Arm-PCR of CDR3 regions, TCR beta libraries were built. MiXCR was run by TCRdb on the multiplex PCR reads, yielding one entry per CDR3 protein. This table has about 220,000 distinct CDR3 sequences, approximately 18% appearing once. Time point denoted: newly diagnosed GD, antithyroid drugs for less than 3 months. After RNA was extracted from PBMCs, the TCR library was made from it. In germline, CDR1 is LNHDA, CDR2 SQIVND (reference sequence). The V gene end was trimmed by 5 bases and the J gene end by 7 bases; junction bases not matched to a gene: 7. The CDR3 is 14 residues long. The same specimen was also included in a second study, on T cells in Graves' hyperthyroidism and ophthalmopathy.

This specimen consisted of peripheral blood mononuclear cells (PBMCs), obtained at new diagnosis, from a patient treated with antithyroid drugs. This chain connects TRBV19 to TRBJ1-4, with 7 bases matching TRBD1. This receptor was taken from a woman between 25 and 40 years old with Graves disease. CDR3 nucleotides: TGTGCCAGTAGTCCCGGGACAGACCTTGAAAAACTGTTTTTT. Its protein is CASSPGTDLEKLFF.